This T cell receptor beta chain was profiled in a study of beta chain features in type 1 diabetes (dated by TCRdb to between 2017 and 2018). Background for the entire study: Mean age, gender distribution, total cell number and subset yield did not differ between patients and healthy donors. A total of under 140,000,000 sorted cells were examined across all samples, and the number of cells per subset was strongly correlated with RNA yield. In the study, recently diagnosed type 1 diabetes patients and matched healthy donors were compared on the TCRB repertoires of their sorted circulating CD4+ T cell subsets. Whereas all 30 or so donors provided naive and central memory subsets, regulatory and stem cell-like memory subsets were isolated from just 8 patients and about 8 healthy donors. Findings and caveats that apply to the study as a whole: Because cDNA rather than genomic DNA was sequenced, highly expressing activated cells could have been over-represented, although no difference in activation and CD3 levels was found between groups. Only small numbers of individuals were included in the HLA sub-analyses, which left unresolved whether HLA type had any influence on TCRB rearrangement. Fewer insertions and more nucleotide deletions at VDJ recombination sites were observed in patients with type 1 diabetes, implying thymic rearrangement abnormalities. Type 1 diabetes patients showed a moderate but significant shortening of TCRB CDR3 length in all four CD4+ subsets. PCR may preferentially amplify shorter templates, but because patient and control samples were amplified and corrected together, any resulting skew would affect both groups equally. The naive, central memory and regulatory TCRB repertoires appeared to resemble one another more closely among patients than among healthy donors.

V gives up 6 bases and J gives up 3 bases, and the segment between their germline ends measures 8 bases. The germline V gene gives CDR1 as SQVTM and CDR2 as ANQGSEA. Counted from cysteine to phenylalanine, this CDR3 has 11 amino acids. The kept DNA is CDR3 alone, 33 bases in frame from the first base. The entire isolated RNA was reverse transcribed using the High Capacity cDNA Reverse Transcription Kit, and thus expressed TCRB transcripts were sequenced. Naive, central memory and regulatory T cell samples underwent deep immunoSEQ sequencing, averaging about 3.5 million total reads per sample. After sorted cells were lysed in RLT buffer, RNA was extracted with DNase-treated RNeasy Micro or Mini kits, with the choice depending on cell number. Each cell subset was processed on its own to prevent cross-contamination, while patient and healthy donor samples were processed together. The immunoSEQ multiplex PCR was used to amplify TCRB sequences from cDNA, generating 87-bp fragments that spanned the CDR3 region. Sequencing of the amplicons was performed on the Illumina HiSeq platform. The authors' analysis ran thus. PCR bias was computationally corrected using synthetic template baselines, reads within Hamming distance 2 were collapsed, and singletons that could not be merged were discarded. Reads were aligned against IMGT so that V, D and J genes, CDR3 length and insertions or deletions at six rearrangement sites could be assigned. Clonotype counts were normalized to sorted cell number within each subset before computing true diversity and Gini coefficients with the tcR R package. The overlap coefficient, calculated on TCRB nucleotide sequences, was used to quantify repertoire sharing. Out-of-frame TCRB sequences from naive cells were analyzed to stand in for the pre-selection repertoire. TCRdb took this table from immuneACCESS and kept in-frame rearrangements with V and J called. Such tables lack part of the clones; where checked against another copy, unresolved V genes explain under half of the gap, and the rest is unexplained. V, J and clone size reflect that table, while D and trimming were determined from the DNA. The sample table lists hundreds of thousands of clones, roughly an eighth of them with a count of one. The biggest ten clones account for 0.04% of the sample.

This clone was found a few times. The specificity of this receptor is unknown. Base-call qualities are not available, and no considerably larger clone is one nucleotide away. Each donor gave one peripheral blood draw, averaging roughly 120 mL, which was collected into heparinised tubes. A BD FACSAria II and a panel including CD45RO, CCR7, CD25, CD127, CD95 and CD27 were used to sort naive, central memory, regulatory and stem cell-like memory CD4+ T cells. A purity above 95% was achieved for all sorted populations. PBMCs were isolated right away by Lymphoprep density gradient centrifugation and were stained directly, without culture. To minimize batch effects, samples were stained and sorted in pairs, one healthy donor with one patient per experiment.

This TCR derives from a man between 18 and 35 years old with type 1 diabetes. Recombination connected TRBV29-1 to TRBJ1-1; no D gene is confidently identified. Sequences were obtained from naive CD4+ T cells from blood. In light of the paper, this sample's cell subset or site label describes: true naive CD4+ T cells. CDR3 reads: CSVANYTEAFF. The nucleotide sequence reads TGCAGCGTCGCCAACTACACTGAAGCTTTCTTT.